This T cell receptor beta chain was sequenced during a study of cytomegalovirus exposure and HLA in healthy donors. Study-wide findings and caveats: The dataset shows that most TCR sequences were rare, while some public TCRs occurred in many donors. The study listed 164 cytomegalovirus-associated TCR beta chains.

Some clones are missing from TCRdb's copy, which holds only in-frame ones; the method was immunoSEQ multiplex PCR. The sample has about 120,000 clones; roughly 88% are singletons. This clone showed up just once. Its target is unknown. V was pared by 8 bases and J by 6 bases, with 5 bases of the junction left unmatched. In germline, CDR1 is LNHDA, CDR2 SQIVND (reference sequence). The CDR3 is made up of 14 amino acids. The genes are TRBV19 and TRBJ2-1; 12 nucleotides line up with TRBD2. Input material: PBMCs. The receptor was isolated from a woman younger than 35 in good health and CMV-seropositive. CDR3 bases: TGTGCCAGTCAACTAGCGGGGGGTCTCAATGAGCAGTTCTTC. Its translation: CASQLAGGLNEQFF.